This record looks at one T cell receptor (beta chain) sequence and its context. CDR1 is MNHNY, CDR2 SVGAGI, per germline (reference sequence). This CDR3 spans 15 amino acids. The V segment lost 4 bases and the J segment 6 bases; nucleotides outside the gene matches: 7. This entry comes from a study of control samples from healthy donors and cancer patients. Using immunoSEQ multiplex PCR, the repertoire was profiled, and TCRdb retains in-frame clones only, with some absent. Here the sample spans 90,000 to 100,000 clones, less than 85% being singletons. Sequencing input: PBMCs. The sequence came from a man aged 65-85 years with lung cancer. The chain has TRBV6-6 and TRBJ1-5; 9 nucleotides align to TRBD1. This chain's CDR3 is CASSFRGQGLQPQHF. Written as DNA, the CDR3 is TGTGCCAGCAGTTTCAGGGGACAGGGCCTTCAGCCCCAGCATTTT.